This T cell receptor beta chain is from a study of T cells in localized non-small cell lung cancer. Findings of the study overall: Because sequencing included only one region (of the tumor), heterogeneity remains possible.

Regarding this clone: What it binds is not known.

Profiling relied on immunoSEQ multiplex PCR, and the TCRdb table lists in-frame clones only, not all of them. The sample includes 6,000 or so clones, about 15% of them seen just once. With 1 base clipped from V and 3 bases from J, the junction kept 1 base outside the gene matches. The CDR3 length is 15 residues. CDR1 and CDR2 (germline): SGHVS, FNYEAQ. This sequence joins TRBV7-6 and TRBJ2-1; 9 nucleotides align to TRBD2. Sample: normal lung tissue next to the tumor, taken before any cancer treatment. The sequence derives from a male donor at least 60 years old with stage II squamous cell lung carcinoma. The CDR3 nucleotides are TGTGCCAGCAGCTTAGAGCGGGGGGTCTACAATGAGCAGTTCTTC. Protein: CASSLERGVYNEQFF.